Presented here are 15 T cell receptor beta chains from one specimen sequenced in a study of circulating and synovial CD4+ cells in juvenile arthritis. Data came from immunoSEQ multiplex PCR; TCRdb stores just in-frame clones and leaves some out. The repertoire holds approximately 36,000 clones, with approximately 94% as singletons. The sample consisted of CD4+ T cells from blood. These receptors came from a human donor with juvenile idiopathic arthritis.

V usage is TRBV18 and J usage is TRBJ1-1; D is undetermined. Trimming pared 3 bases from V and 1 base from J, leaving 12 bases between. The CDR3 length is 15 residues. Per the germline V gene, CDR1 is KGHSH and CDR2 is LQKENI. CDR3 protein: CASSPPTPGNTEAFF. CDR3 DNA sequence: TGTGCCAGCTCACCCCCTACTCCTGGGAACACTGAAGCTTTCTTT.

CDR3 amino acids: CASSPETEQFF. The CDR3 nucleotides are TGTGCCAGCTCACCAGAAACAGAGCAGTTCTTC. V and J are TRBV18 and TRBJ2-1; D is unclear. This CDR3 is 11 amino acids long. V was trimmed by 2 bases and J by 10 bases, leaving 6 bases between them. Germline V gives CDR1 KGHSH, CDR2 LQKENI.

The genes are TRBV14 and TRBJ1-1, with D perhaps TRBD1 (5 bases). Germline V CDR1 and CDR2: SGHDN, FVKESK. CDR3 length: 14 residues. Trimming removed 3 bases from V and 5 bases from J, with 13 bases in between. This CDR3 is CASSHRGGRTEAFF. The CDR3 DNA reads TGTGCCAGCAGCCACCGGGGGGGGAGGACTGAAGCTTTCTTT.

The chain joins TRBV27 to TRBJ2-3, with 8 bases matching TRBD1. CDR1 MNHEY and CDR2 SMNVEV come from the germline V gene (reference sequence). The trim removed 2 bases at V and 3 bases at J, leaving 7 bases unmatched. This CDR3 has 16 residues. This chain's CDR3 is CASSLDRGFITDTQYF. CDR3 DNA sequence: TGTGCCAGCAGTTTAGACAGGGGTTTTATTACAGATACGCAGTATTTT.

The V gene is TRBV10-1, the J gene TRBJ2-5; 8 bases align to TRBD1. Germline CDR1 WNHNN, CDR2 SYGVQD (reference sequence). After removal of 7 bases from V and 2 bases from J, the junction contained 15 bases not matched to a gene. CDR3 size: 17 residues. The CDR3 DNA follows: TGCGCCAGCACTTGGACAGGGATGCGGAGAGGGCAAGAGACCCAGTACTTC. Encoded protein: CASTWTGMRRGQETQYF.

This rearrangement joins TRBV7-9 to TRBJ1-5; TRBD1 aligns across 7 bases. After removal of 3 bases from V and 5 bases from J, the junction contained 4 bases not matched to a gene. The germline V gene encodes CDR1 SEHNR and CDR2 FQNEAQ (reference sequence). CDR3 length: 14 residues. CDR3 sequence reads: CASSLKGAHQPQHF. CDR3 in DNA: TGTGCCAGCAGCTTGAAGGGGGCCCATCAGCCCCAGCATTTT.

The chain uses TRBV4-3 and TRBJ1-2; 10 bases are shared with TRBD1. The CDR3 has 17 residues. CDR1 and CDR2 (germline): LGHNA, YSLEER. Germline trimming cut 4 bases from V and 1 base from J; bases unmatched to any gene: 9. CDR3 in amino acids: CASSPFGTGDFNYGYTF. Written as DNA, the CDR3 is TGCGCCAGCAGCCCCTTCGGGACAGGGGATTTTAACTATGGCTACACCTTC.

The V and J genes are TRBV18 and TRBJ1-1; D is uncertain. V lost 0 bases, J lost 4 bases, and 12 bases lay in between. CDR1 is KGHSH and CDR2 is LQKENI in the germline V gene. CDR3 length equals 15 residues. This chain's CDR3 is CASSPPGGSGTEAFF. CDR3 nucleotides: TGTGCCAGCTCACCACCGGGAGGGAGCGGCACTGAAGCTTTCTTT.

The chain employs TRBV5-4 and TRBJ2-7, with D possibly TRBD2 on 6 matching bases. The CDR3 covers 14 residues. CDR1 and CDR2 from the germline V gene are SGHNT and YYREEE (reference sequence). Between the trimmed V and J ends, which lost 0 bases and 1 base, there was a span of 8 bases. The CDR3 here is CASSLGGRSYEQYF. The CDR3 DNA is TGTGCCAGCAGCTTGGGAGGGAGGTCCTACGAGCAGTACTTC.

This chain links TRBV7-9 with TRBJ1-6; 7 bases map to TRBD1. Germline CDR1 is SEHNR and CDR2 is FQNEAQ (reference sequence). V dropped 5 bases and J dropped 4; count of bases not matched to a gene: 8. The CDR3 spans 16 residues. CDR3 loop: CASSPRDREYNSPLHF. DNA for the CDR3: TGTGCCAGCAGCCCGAGAGACAGGGAGTATAATTCACCCCTCCACTTT.

The V and J genes are TRBV25-1 and TRBJ2-2; D may be TRBD2 (6 bases). The V end lost 6 bases, the J end lost 2 bases, and 10 bases lay between the germline ends. CDR1 MGHDK and CDR2 SYGVNS come from the germline V gene. CDR3 length: 14 residues. CDR3 in amino acids: CASSRDLNTGELFF. CDR3 in DNA: TGTGCCAGCAGCCGGGACTTAAACACCGGGGAGCTGTTTTTT.

The chain uses TRBV9 and TRBJ2-5, with 7 bases fitting TRBD2. The CDR3 sequence is 17 residues long. V was pared by 0 bases and J by 5 bases, with 13 bases of the junction left unmatched. Germline CDR1 and CDR2: SGDLS and YYNGEE. CDR3 bases: TGTGCCAGCAGCGTAGGGAGCGGGGCCAAGTGGGGGGAGACCCAGTACTTC. Its translation: CASSVGSGAKWGETQYF.

This sequence joins TRBV19 and TRBJ2-3; tentatively, D is TRBD1 (6 bases). CDR3 length: 13 residues. Germline V gene sequence: CDR1 LNHDA, CDR2 SQIVND (reference sequence). Trimming took off 6 bases at V and 4 bases at J, with 11 bases between the two ends. CDR3 nucleotide sequence: TGTGCCAGTAGCACTACAGGGCCAGATACGCAGTATTTT. Residues: CASSTTGPDTQYF.

The CDR3 is CSTGQSGQPQHF. The CDR3 DNA reads TGCAGCACGGGACAGAGCGGGCAGCCCCAGCATTTT. V usage is TRBV29-1 and J usage is TRBJ1-5, with 7 positions matching TRBD1. This CDR3 has 12 amino acids. J lost 7 bases, V lost 8 bases, and 8 bases had no gene match. In germline, CDR1 is SQVTM, CDR2 ANQGSEA. The complete variable domain, with remaining parts taken from reference TRBV29-1 and TRBJ1-5, reads SAVISQKPSRDICQRGTSLTIQCQVDSQVTMMFWYRQQPGQSLTLIATANQGSEATYESGFVIDKFPISRPNLTFSTLTVSNMSPEDSSIYLCSTGQSGQPQHFGDGTRLSIL.

The rearrangement uses TRBV9 and TRBJ2-1; possible D gene TRBD2, 5 bases. From germline, CDR1 is SGDLS and CDR2 YYNGEE. V was pared by 4 bases and J by 0 bases, with 14 bases between. CDR3 length: 16 residues. As DNA, the CDR3 is TGTGCCAGCAGCAACGAGGGCGGAAGCTCCTACAATGAGCAGTTCTTC. This codes for CASSNEGGSSYNEQFF.